These 30 T cell receptor beta chains were all obtained from the same sample, sequenced in a study of early stage breast cancer tumors. Repertoires were generated with immunoSEQ multiplex PCR, while TCRdb's copy carries only in-frame clones and drops some. Of 51,000 or so clones detected, 75% to 85% appear once; the ten largest clones hold around 1.3%. The specimen was blood. The receptors shown here come from a person aged 45 to 59 with breast cancer.

The gene calls are TRBV2 and TRBJ2-3, with 7 positions matching TRBD1. The V and J ends lost 6 bases and 1 base, in that order; junction bases with no gene match: 4. This CDR3 has 14 amino acids. The germline V gene encodes CDR1 SNHLY and CDR2 FYNNEI. The CDR3: CASRDRVGTDTQYF. The CDR3 bases are TGTGCCAGCAGAGACAGGGTCGGCACAGATACGCAGTATTTT.

The rearrangement joins TRBV6-1 to TRBJ1-5; 9 bases match TRBD1. V shed 7 bases and J 1 base; nucleotides not matched to a gene: 2. Per germline, CDR1 MNHNS and CDR2 SASEGT. CDR3 length: 14 residues. CDR3 in DNA: TGTGCCAGCACTGGGACAGGGAGCAATCAGCCCCAGCATTTT. Amino acid sequence: CASTGTGSNQPQHF.

CDR3: CASGSGGSYNEQFF. The CDR3 region has the DNA TGTGCCAGCGGCTCAGGGGGCTCCTACAATGAGCAGTTCTTC. V usage is TRBV7-6 and J usage is TRBJ2-1; 7 nucleotides line up with TRBD1. The J segment lost 0 bases and the V segment lost 8 bases, leaving 4 bases of the junction unmatched. Per germline, CDR1 SGHVS and CDR2 FNYEAQ. The CDR3 consists of 14 residues.

The genes are TRBV2 and TRBJ2-1; D possibly corresponds to TRBD2 (6 bases). Per the germline V gene, CDR1 is SNHLY and CDR2 is FYNNEI. This CDR3 comprises 12 residues. V was pared by 8 bases and J by 6 bases, with 11 bases between. The CDR3, as DNA: TGTGCCAGCCCGGGGGTCGGCAATGAGCAGTTCTTC. Translating it yields CASPGVGNEQFF.

The chain uses TRBV4-2 and TRBJ1-1, with a tentative D call TRBD1 (5 bases). Trimming removed 2 bases from V and 3 bases from J, with 10 bases in between. The CDR3 covers 14 residues. Germline V CDR1 and CDR2: LGHNA, YNFKEQ. In DNA, the CDR3 is TGTGCCAGCAGCCAACGACGAGGGGACACTGAAGCTTTCTTT. This sequence encodes CASSQRRGDTEAFF.

V gene TRBV7-2 combines with J gene TRBJ2-1; 10 nucleotides agree with TRBD2. Germline values: CDR1 SGHTA, CDR2 FQGNSA. V lost 5 bases, J lost 7 bases, and 8 bases stayed unmatched. The CDR3 consists of 15 residues. CDR3 nucleotide sequence: TGTGCCAGCAGCAAAGACCTAGCGGGGGTAAATGAGCAGTTCTTC. Its protein product is CASSKDLAGVNEQFF.

The chain is built from TRBV18 and TRBJ2-5; 8 bases align to TRBD1. The germline V gene has CDR1 KGHSH and CDR2 LQKENI. V shed 6 bases and J 2 bases; nucleotides not matched to a gene: 8. The CDR3 is 15 amino acids. The CDR3: CASSQITGGQETQYF. As DNA, the CDR3 is TGTGCCAGCTCCCAAATAACAGGGGGGCAAGAGACCCAGTACTTC.

The chain carries TRBV11-2 and TRBJ1-3; D call uncertain. V lost 5 bases and J lost 3, with 11 bases in between. From germline, CDR1 is SGHAT and CDR2 FQNNGV. The CDR3 has 14 residues. DNA for the CDR3: TGTGCCAGCAGCCAAGGGCTGGATGGAAACACCATATATTTT. It yields the protein CASSQGLDGNTIYF.

This clone has more than one count but fewer than ten. V gene TRBV29-1 combines with J gene TRBJ2-7; 7 positions match TRBD2. Losses at the gene ends were 2 bases for V and 5 bases for J; bases not matched to a gene: 3. Germline assignment: CDR1 SQVTM and CDR2 ANQGSEA. The CDR3 has 12 amino acids. CDR3 sequence (DNA): TGCAGCGTTGAAACGGGGGGAGACGAGCAGTACTTC. Translation: CSVETGGDEQYF.

This chain uses TRBV6-5 with TRBJ2-1, with D perhaps TRBD2 (5 bases). The germline V gene encodes CDR1 MNHEY and CDR2 SVGAGI. V lost 2 bases, J lost 8 bases, and 10 bases lay in between. The CDR3 is made up of 13 amino acids. CDR3: CASSYRLYYEQFF. For the CDR3, the DNA is TGTGCCAGCAGTTACCGACTATACTATGAGCAGTTCTTC.

The V and J genes are TRBV6-5 and TRBJ2-3; D might be TRBD2 (5 bases). Germline CDR1 reads MNHEY; CDR2 reads SVGAGI. Between the trimmed V and J ends, which lost 7 bases and 2 bases, there was a span of 10 bases. CDR3 size: 13 residues. The CDR3 loop reads CASTRAFTDTQYF. The CDR3 coding sequence is TGTGCCAGCACGAGGGCCTTCACAGATACGCAGTATTTT.

This clone has only one observation. The chain combines TRBV29-1 with TRBJ2-2; 11 bases are a match to TRBD2. There are 14 residues in the CDR3. Germline V gene data show CDR1 as SQVTM and CDR2 as ANQGSEA. J lost 3 bases, V lost 6 bases, and 3 bases had no gene match. CDR3 loop: CSVMGLADTGELFF. The CDR3 coding sequence is TGCAGCGTCATGGGACTAGCGGACACCGGGGAGCTGTTTTTT.

The rearrangement uses TRBV6-5 and TRBJ2-7, with D unresolved. V lost 2 bases and J 2 bases, leaving 13 bases between the germline ends. Germline-derived CDR1 and CDR2 are MNHEY and SVGAGI. The length of the CDR3 is 15 residues. The CDR3 loop is CASSYGLLLPYEQYF. The CDR3 DNA reads TGTGCCAGCAGTTACGGTCTTCTTCTCCCCTACGAGCAGTACTTC.

The CDR3 nucleotides are TGTGCCAGCAGCCATCCCGACGTGAACTATGGCTACACCTTC. It yields the protein CASSHPDVNYGYTF. V gene TRBV4-2 combines with J gene TRBJ1-2; D ambiguous. The CDR3 covers 14 residues. V lost 3 bases, J lost 2 bases, and 10 bases lay in between. CDR1 and CDR2 (germline): LGHNA, YNFKEQ.

The rearrangement links TRBV19 to TRBJ1-6; 7 bases are shared with TRBD1. The CDR3 has 17 amino acids. Losses at the gene ends were 3 bases for V and 0 bases for J; bases not matched to a gene: 5. Per the germline V gene, CDR1 is LNHDA and CDR2 is SQIVND (reference sequence). CDR3 in amino acids: CASSITGASSYNSPLHF. In nucleotides, the CDR3 is TGTGCCAGTAGTATTACAGGGGCCAGCTCCTATAATTCACCCCTCCACTTT.

This clone showed up just a few times. This sequence joins TRBV6-5 and TRBJ1-2; D perhaps matches TRBD1 (5 bases). V lost 7 bases and J 6 bases, leaving 15 bases between the germline ends. This CDR3 region has 13 residues. Germline CDR1 reads MNHEY; CDR2 reads SVGAGI. The CDR3 here is CASTPFQGHGYTF. The CDR3 bases are TGTGCCAGCACCCCGTTTCAGGGACATGGCTACACCTTC.

The chain uses TRBV18 and TRBJ2-6, with a weak D call TRBD2 (5 bases). There are 17 residues in the CDR3. Looked up from germline, CDR1 is KGHSH and CDR2 is LQKENI. V gave up 2 bases and J gave up 3 bases, with 14 bases separating them. CDR3 DNA sequence: TGTGCCAGCTCACCAGGATTTGGAGGAGGTGGGGCCAACGTCCTGACTTTC. Encoded protein: CASSPGFGGGGANVLTF. Full variable domain (outside the CDR3, taken from reference TRBV18 and TRBJ2-6): NAGVMQNPRHLVRRRGQEARLRCSPMKGHSHVYWYRQLPEEGLKFMVYLQKENIIDESGMPKERFSAEFPKEGPSILRIQQVVRGDSAAYFCASSPGFGGGGANVLTFGAGSRLTVL.

V usage is TRBV5-4 and J usage is TRBJ2-7; D perhaps matches TRBD2 (5 bases). Germline values: CDR1 SGHNT, CDR2 YYREEE (reference sequence). The V and J ends lost 5 bases and 3 bases respectively, with 12 bases between them. The CDR3 covers 13 residues. The CDR3 loop reads CASSPGIDYEQYF. As DNA, the CDR3 is TGTGCCAGCAGTCCCGGGATTGACTACGAGCAGTACTTC.

The CDR3 DNA is TGCGCCAGCAGCTTGGCCGGGGGCGGTGGGTATGGCTACACCTTC. This gives the protein CASSLAGGGGYGYTF. The gene calls are TRBV5-1 and TRBJ1-2; D perhaps matches TRBD1 (6 bases). Per germline, CDR1 SGHRS and CDR2 YFSETQ. The CDR3 has 15 residues. V dropped 0 bases and J dropped 5 bases, with 14 bases sitting between them.

This chain links TRBV11-3 with TRBJ2-2; TRBD1 matches 9 bases. The V gene end was trimmed by 3 bases and the J gene end by 5 bases; junction bases not matched to a gene: 7. This CDR3 is 16 amino acids long. Germline V gene data show CDR1 as SGHNT and CDR2 as YENEEA. In DNA form, the CDR3 reads TGTGCCAGCAGCTTGACGGGGACAGGGTCGACCGGGGAGCTGTTTTTT. Its protein product is CASSLTGTGSTGELFF.

The chain joins TRBV7-9 to TRBJ2-3; no firm D call. V gave up 3 bases and J gave up 4 bases, with 5 bases separating them. Germline CDR1 and CDR2: SEHNR and FQNEAQ (reference sequence). The CDR3 is 12 amino acids. The chain's CDR3 is CASSFGSDTQYF. DNA for the CDR3: TGTGCCAGCAGCTTTGGATCAGATACGCAGTATTTT. Drawing the rest from reference TRBV7-9 and TRBJ2-3, the complete variable domain is DTGVSQNPRHKITKRGQNVTFRCDPISEHNRLYWYRQTLGQGPEFLTYFQNEAQLEKSRLLSDRFSAERPKGSFSTLEIQRTEQGDSAMYLCASSFGSDTQYFGPGTRLTVL.

This chain connects TRBV5-1 to TRBJ2-5; perhaps D is TRBD1 or TRBD2 (5 bases each). CDR3 size: 14 residues. Trimming pared 3 bases from V and 2 bases from J, leaving 11 bases between. CDR1 is SGHRS, CDR2 YFSETQ, per germline. CDR3 in DNA: TGCGCCAGCAGCTCTCCGGGACCGCAAGAGACCCAGTACTTC. As protein: CASSSPGPQETQYF.

The CDR3 here is CASSSGLAGETQYF. Here the CDR3 DNA reads TGTGCCAGCAGCTCAGGACTAGCGGGAGAGACCCAGTACTTC. This rearrangement joins TRBV7-2 to TRBJ2-5, with 11 bases that match TRBD2. Germline CDR1 is SGHTA and CDR2 is FQGNSA. V shed 4 bases and J 4 bases; nucleotides not matched to a gene: 2. This CDR3 is 14 amino acids long.

This chain uses TRBV29-1 with TRBJ2-7; D is tentatively TRBD1 or TRBD2 (5 bases each). With 4 bases removed from V and 2 bases from J, the gap between germline ends came to 9 bases. CDR1 and CDR2 (germline): SQVTM, ANQGSEA. This CDR3 is 12 amino acids long. CDR3 residues: CSVVRGPYEQYF. CDR3 nucleotide sequence: TGCAGCGTTGTCCGGGGACCCTACGAGCAGTACTTC.

The chain links TRBV29-1 to TRBJ1-1, with D perhaps TRBD1 (6 bases). The V gene lost 7 bases and the J gene lost 8 bases, with 20 bases spanning the gap. Per germline, CDR1 SQVTM and CDR2 ANQGSEA. The CDR3 has 13 amino acids. The CDR3 nucleotides read TGCAGCGCCAGGAAGGACAGCCTTGTGGAAGCTTTCTTT. Its protein product is CSARKDSLVEAFF.

This clone was detected once. The CDR3 DNA follows: TGTGCCAGCAGCTTAGCGGCTGCAGGGGGCTACGAGCAGTACTTC. The encoded protein is CASSLAAAGGYEQYF. The chain joins TRBV7-2 to TRBJ2-7; TRBD1 aligns across 7 bases. After removal of 0 bases from V and 3 bases from J, the junction contained 5 bases not matched to a gene. The CDR3 has 15 amino acids. CDR1 and CDR2 from the germline V gene are SGHTA and FQGNSA.

V gene TRBV4-2 combines with J gene TRBJ2-3, with TRBD2 matching over 10 bases. The V segment lost 5 bases and the J segment 0 bases; nucleotides outside the gene matches: 8. Germline CDR1 LGHNA, CDR2 YNFKEQ. This CDR3 contains 17 residues. CDR3 in amino acids: CASSSRTSGSSTDTQYF. CDR3 bases: TGTGCCAGCAGCTCCCGGACTAGCGGAAGTAGCACAGATACGCAGTATTTT.

This sequence joins TRBV28 and TRBJ1-1, with D unresolved. The V gene lost 6 bases and the J gene lost 0 bases, with 14 bases spanning the gap. Per germline, CDR1 MDHEN and CDR2 SYDVKM. The CDR3 loop spans 15 amino acids. DNA for the CDR3: TGTGCCAGCAGCCAGCCCCGGAGTTTGAACACTGAAGCTTTCTTT. Translated: CASSQPRSLNTEAFF. Looking up the rest from reference TRBV28 and TRBJ1-1 gives the full variable domain: DVKVTQSSRYLVKRTGEKVFLECVQDMDHENMFWYRQDPGLGLRLIYFSYDVKMKEKGDIPEGYSVSREKKERFSLILESASTNQTSMYLCASSQPRSLNTEAFFGQGTRLTVV.

This sequence joins TRBV5-6 and TRBJ2-1; D gene unclear. This CDR3 spans 11 amino acids. Germline loops: CDR1 SGHDT, CDR2 YYEEEE. The germline V and J ends were trimmed by 4 bases and 5 bases, with 4 bases remaining between them. The CDR3 bases are TGTGCCAGCAGCCTTAACAATGAGCAGTTCTTC. Amino acids: CASSLNNEQFF.

In its sample, this clone was seen a few times. The rearrangement joins TRBV11-2 to TRBJ2-7, with D possibly being TRBD2 (6 bases). Trimming removed 3 bases at V and 6 bases at J, with 15 bases between. CDR1 and CDR2 from the germline V gene are SGHAT and FQNNGV. The CDR3 contains 14 residues. The CDR3 DNA follows: TGTGCCAGCAGCTTCCAGGGTAGCGGAACCGAGCAGTACTTC. The encoded protein is CASSFQGSGTEQYF.